This T cell receptor (beta chain) was recorded in a study of cytomegalovirus exposure and HLA in healthy donors (dated by TCRdb to 2016 to 2017). About the investigation overall: According to an earlier analysis of around 600 of the donors, some 180 million T cells yielded over 90 million unique TCR beta sequences and around 300 Gb of sequence data. About 300 gigabases of sequencing data and around 88 million unique TCR sequences made up an early release that covered fewer than 650 HLA-typed donors. The genetic ancestry cluster associated with self-reported Caucasian donors included 65% to 90% of the roughly 380 genotyped donors. The study aimed to test whether cataloging public T cell receptors could reveal signatures of past pathogen exposure. The T cell repertoires of about 700 subjects were profiled by immunosequencing and related to cytomegalovirus serostatus. Besides the first cohort of under 700 subjects, a separate validation cohort made up of 120 different subjects was used. To predict cytomegalovirus infection status, the study combined high-throughput TCR immunosequencing, statistical association of individual TCRs with disease status, and machine learning. A later analysis re-analyzed previously published TCR beta repertoires from 666 donors and added high-resolution HLA genotyping to study TCR occurrence patterns. Rather than drawing on any new phenotypic data, the later analysis identified candidate immune exposures from TCR beta sequences and the way those sequences occurred across donors. In an earlier analysis of roughly 540 of the donors, high-throughput TCR beta sequencing was used to judge whether each TCR beta V gene segment behaved as functional or pseudogenic. Donor age, sex, ethnicity and CMV serostatus were compiled alongside the repertoire data. A later genetic analysis took genome-wide SNP genotypes for about 65% of the 666 donors and used that subset as a discovery cohort. All discovery cohort repertoires had been generated using a single sequencing platform. Class I and class II HLA loci were covered by the typing at four-digit resolution. The number of typed donors differed by locus: roughly 620-630 for A, B, C, DRB1 and DQB1; some 500 for DQA1; about 600 for DPA1; and some 430 for DPB1. Because of strong linkage in the cohort, roughly five DR-DQ haplotypes were treated as single units for association and clustering. On average, about 240,000 unique TCR beta nucleotide sequences were sequenced per donor among some 430 genotyped donors of the cohort, with 15% to 20% of those sequences being non-productive.

Findings and caveats that apply to the study as a whole: Because some donors lacked HLA typing at each locus, the association tests relied only on the typed subset. Three of the identified cytomegalovirus-associated TCR beta chains were confirmed in vitro to be specific for cytomegalovirus antigens. In a later analysis, TCR association rates were found to vary across HLA loci, with the most associated TCRs seen for DRB1 alleles and the fewest for HLA-C alleles. Compared with equally common non-associated chains, HLA-associated TCR beta chains in a later analysis were more clonally expanded and had lower generation probabilities. A further reported finding was that TCR beta sequences accurately predicted the HLA-A and HLA-B alleles for most subjects in the first cohort. The cohort was sequenced for TCR beta chains only, and without alpha or paired-chain data the features that could be detected were limited. Because the 87-base-pair reads could not distinguish some IMGT-functional V segments, including TRBV6-2 and TRBV6-3, those segments were excluded. The sequencing pipeline was judged likely to have produced a cluster of highly shared sequence variants as a technical artifact. V-gene and J-gene trimming of TCR beta chains was associated with a missense DCLRE1C variant in a later genetic analysis, and the association was replicated in an independent cohort. Linkage disequilibrium might explain the correlated functional status among segregating V segments, but an unknown experimental factor could not be excluded. Because counts were too low, about 18 rarely observed V segments, including chromosome 9 orphons, were left out of the earlier analysis of 500 to 650 of the donors. When HLA alleles, especially DR and DQ, strongly co-occurred, TCR associations were difficult to assign to individual alleles. CMV serostatus was the only immune exposure information available for the cohort. It was suggested by the authors that the approach could potentially be generalized to other disease states and immunological phenotypes. A later genetic analysis reported fewer N-insertions in productive TCRs among donors in an Asian-associated ancestry cluster than the approximately 670-donor mean. While some public TCRs were present in many individuals, most TCR sequences turned up only very rarely across donors. Several of the top co-occurrence clusters appeared to be linked to parvovirus B19, influenza, CMV and Epstein-Barr virus, according to a later analysis. In an earlier analysis of around 500 of the donors, most TCR beta V segments appeared in productive rearrangements about 87% or about 30% of the time, broadly matching IMGT annotations. Cytomegalovirus status was reported to be diagnosed by the classifier with high specificity and sensitivity in both the original and validation cohorts. In the study, about 150 TCR beta chains were listed as associated with cytomegalovirus. Roughly uniform sequencing depth across donors was assumed in presence/absence analyses, although this assumption may not hold. According to a later analysis, most CMV-associated TCR beta chains appeared to be HLA-restricted, and the HLA associations seemed to be driven largely by CMV exposure. In a later analysis, some 18,000 TCR beta sequences were associated with specific HLA alleles at a false discovery rate of 0.05.

Sequences MNHNS (CDR1) and SASEGT (CDR2) are obtained from the germline V gene. Counted from cysteine to phenylalanine, this CDR3 has 11 amino acids. The only DNA kept is the CDR3, 33 bases in frame from the first base. The V and J ends are trimmed by 8 bases and 10 bases, leaving 12 bases between them. The cohort comprised more than 550 healthy bone marrow donors. At the time of sampling, every cohort member was nominally healthy, though immune exposures that went unrecorded were likely present. The donor tested CMV seronegative, placing the donor among the 350 to 400 seronegative members of the cohort. Every donor gave a peripheral blood sample, and the peripheral blood mononuclear cells from that sample were used for TCR beta sequencing. Genomic DNA extraction from the blood cell samples was performed with the Qiagen DNeasy Blood Extraction Kit. Libraries were constructed by the immunoSEQ multiplex PCR assay. For the multiplex PCR, a mixture combining 60 forward primers for TCR Vbeta segments and 13 reverse primers for TCR Jbeta segments was used. The CDR3 region of rearranged TCR beta genes was amplified from genomic DNA with a multiplex PCR assay. The Illumina HiSeq System was used to sequence the amplified TCR beta libraries as 87-base-pair reads. Concerning the study's data processing: A later analysis tallied tens of millions of unique TCR beta chains across the 610 or so repertoires, and about 12 million of those chains were shared by two or more donors. Raw reads were error-corrected and collapsed into unique sequences with a nearest-neighbor algorithm that merged closely related sequences to remove PCR and sequencing errors. To assign V, D and J gene segments, CDR3 sequences were aligned to IMGT reference sequences. For a sequence to be retained, a match of at least six nucleotides was required to both a V gene segment and a J gene segment. A rearrangement was called productive if the CDR3 had no stop codons and remained in frame with V and J, and every other rearrangement was called non-productive. CDR3 was defined by IMGT convention, running from the second conserved V-encoded cysteine to the conserved J-encoded phenylalanine. The earlier analysis of about 500 of the donors excluded sequences that lacked an unambiguous match to a single V gene segment. An earlier analysis of 587 of the donors classified V segments as functional when productive rearrangements were above 56.7% and as segregating when the standard deviation between donors was above 5%. A statistical classification framework was built to diagnose cytomegalovirus status from the catalog of TCR beta chain sequences. V and J gene assignment, in a later analysis, came from comparing TCR nucleotide sequences with IMGT/GENE-DB human TR gene sequences. The TCRdist pipeline was used in a later analysis to assign CDR3 sequences and most-parsimonious VDJ recombination scenarios. In a later analysis, each TCR beta chain was defined by its CDR3 amino acid sequence together with its V-gene family, and reads lacking a unique V-gene family were excluded. In a later analysis, some 600 highly shared, low-generation-probability nucleotide sequences were removed to address suspected cross-contamination and a sequencing artifact. A later analysis calculated a clonal expansion index for each public chain from normalized within-repertoire ranks of inferred template counts. A later analysis computed generation probabilities with a VDJ recombination model fitted to out-of-frame rearrangements, and checked the results against IGoR. Hypergeometric tests were used in a later analysis to score TCR-TCR, TCR-HLA and TCR-CMV co-occurrence, with a repertoire-size bias correction applied to the TCR pairs. A later analysis estimated false discovery rates by permuting HLA or CMV assignments 20 times. In a later analysis, co-occurring TCRs were grouped using DBSCAN, with TCRdist sequence similarity added in when clustering inside HLA-allele-positive subsets. Co-occurrence clustering excluded repertoires with fewer than 30,000 or more than 120,000 public chains, plus five with anomalous nucleotide sharing. Not all clones reach the TCRdb copy of this immuneACCESS table, which keeps in-frame sequences only. Checked studies attribute under half of the gap to unresolved V genes and leave the rest unexplained. Clonal size and the V and J genes are those of that table, whereas D and trimming came from the DNA. This sample has 100,000 to 130,000 clones in its table, and approximately 80% of those were observed once. 4.2% of the sample belongs to the ten largest clones.

As concerns this clone: What antigen it recognizes has not been identified. No much larger clone exists at a distance of one base, and base qualities are not known.

The TCR sequence derives from a male donor in good health and CMV-seronegative. The chain joins TRBV6-1 to TRBJ2-1; the D gene is perhaps TRBD1, on 6 matching bases. The source material was PBMCs. The CDR3 region reads CASGGQREQFF. The sequenced DNA is TGTGCCAGCGGGGGACAAAGGGAGCAGTTCTTC.